This is a list of T cell receptor beta chains from one sample in a study of cytomegalovirus exposure and HLA in healthy donors. Assay used: immunoSEQ multiplex PCR; TCRdb lists only in-frame clones, some missing. The sample holds under 70,000 clones, around four fifths seen once. What was sequenced was PBMCs. The receptor source for this set is a male donor in good health and CMV-seropositive. Both conserved end residues are part of each CDR3. D genes are given only for firm matches. Size values are once, few and many counts, or a class for expanded clones, and some rows have none.

size | length | J | D | V | CDR3 | DNA
NA | 12 | TRBJ2-7 | NA | TRBV29-1 | CSVTPALGEQYF | TGCAGCGTCACCCCCGCGCTAGGCGAGCAGTACTTC
NA | 14 | TRBJ1-1 | NA | TRBV6-6 | CASRLERLNTEAFF | TGTGCCAGCAGGTTGGAGCGTTTGAACACTGAAGCTTTCTTT
NA | 13 | TRBJ1-4 | NA | TRBV9 | CASSPGSVGKLFF | TGTGCCAGCAGCCCGGGGAGTGTAGGGAAACTGTTTTTT
NA | 13 | TRBJ1-1 | NA | TRBV27 | CASSLAGRAEAFF | TGTGCCAGCAGTTTGGCGGGAAGGGCTGAAGCTTTCTTT
few | 14 | TRBJ2-5 | TRBD2 | TRBV7-3 | CASSLLAGIETQYF | TGTGCCAGCAGCTTACTAGCGGGGATAGAGACCCAGTACTTC
NA | 14 | TRBJ2-1 | TRBD2 | TRBV5-1 | CASSLGLAGNEQFF | TGCGCCAGCAGCTTGGGACTAGCGGGCAATGAGCAGTTCTTC
NA | 17 | TRBJ2-7 | TRBD1 | TRBV4-1 | CASSQDPLSGTGFGQYF | TGCGCCAGCAGCCAAGATCCCCTCTCCGGGACAGGGTTTGGGCAGTACTTC
NA | 14 | TRBJ1-1 | TRBD1 | TRBV30 | CAWSSGTGYTEAFF | TGTGCCTGGAGTTCCGGGACAGGATACACTGAAGCTTTCTTT
NA | 12 | TRBJ2-7 | NA | TRBV7-6 | CASSWGGHEQYF | TGTGCCAGCAGCTGGGGGGGGCACGAGCAGTACTTC
NA | 13 | TRBJ1-3 | NA | TRBV29-1 | CSVEGGAGNTIYF | TGCAGCGTGGAAGGGGGAGCAGGAAACACCATATATTTT
NA | 15 | TRBJ2-2 | NA | TRBV9 | CASSVVQGGTGELFF | TGTGCCAGCAGCGTAGTGCAGGGTGGGACCGGGGAGCTGTTTTTT
NA | 15 | TRBJ2-3 | NA | TRBV5-6 | CASSLLQGSTDTQYF | TGTGCCAGCAGCTTGTTGCAGGGAAGCACAGATACGCAGTATTTT
NA | 17 | TRBJ2-3 | TRBD2 | TRBV7-3 | CASSPGLAGGPRDTQYF | TGTGCCAGCAGCCCGGGACTAGCGGGGGGGCCGCGAGATACGCAGTATTTT
NA | 19 | TRBJ2-7 | TRBD2 | TRBV4-2 | CASSQMWASGELSSYEQYF | TGTGCCAGCAGCCAAATGTGGGCTAGCGGGGAGCTGAGCTCCTACGAGCAGTACTTC
few | 15 | TRBJ1-5 | NA | TRBV6-5 | CADLGGGQSNQPQHF | TGTGCCGATCTGGGGGGGGGCCAAAGCAATCAGCCCCAGCATTTT
once | 15 | TRBJ1-2 | NA | TRBV28 | CASSAPTGLGGGYTF | TGTGCCAGCAGTGCACCCACAGGCTTGGGGGGTGGCTACACCTTC
few | 14 | TRBJ1-1 | NA | TRBV7-9 | CASSLQGGATEAFF | TGTGCCAGCAGCCTACAGGGAGGGGCCACTGAAGCTTTCTTT
NA | 15 | TRBJ2-2 | NA | TRBV11-2 | CASSLKYRESGELFF | TGTGCCAGCAGCTTAAAGTACAGGGAAAGCGGGGAGCTGTTTTTT
NA | 11 | TRBJ1-1 | TRBD1 | TRBV20-1 | CSGGQGIEAFF | TGCAGTGGGGGACAGGGTATTGAAGCTTTCTTT
NA | 15 | TRBJ1-3 | NA | TRBV11-2 | CASSLAGNSGNTIYF | TGTGCCAGCAGCTTAGCCGGTAACTCTGGAAACACCATATATTTT
NA | 15 | TRBJ2-7 | TRBD2 | TRBV9 | CASSKTSGSSYEQYF | TGTGCCAGCAGCAAGACTAGCGGGTCGTCCTACGAGCAGTACTTC
once | 13 | TRBJ2-3 | NA | TRBV30 | CAWSTPSGDTQYF | TGTGCCTGGAGTACCCCATCAGGAGATACGCAGTATTTT
NA | 13 | TRBJ2-7 | TRBD1 | TRBV6-6 | CATYRDSTYEQYF | TGTGCCACCTACCGGGACAGCACCTACGAGCAGTACTTC
NA | 15 | TRBJ2-5 | NA | TRBV7-2 | CASSPSGLRQETQYF | TGTGCCAGCAGCCCCTCGGGACTGAGACAAGAGACCCAGTACTTC
once | 13 | TRBJ1-6 | NA | TRBV4-3 | CASSQTGNSPLHF | TGCGCCAGCAGCCAAACCGGGAATTCACCCCTCCACTTT
once | 13 | TRBJ2-3 | NA | TRBV5-6 | CASSLRVRDTQYF | TGTGCCAGCAGCTTGCGCGTTCGGGATACGCAGTATTTT
NA | 13 | TRBJ2-1 | NA | TRBV29-1 | CSVTPSSYNEQFF | TGCAGCGTCACCCCTAGCTCCTACAATGAGCAGTTCTTC
NA | 15 | TRBJ1-2 | NA | TRBV11-2 | CASSLEVRGNYGYTF | TGTGCCAGCAGCTTAGAAGTTCGGGGGAACTATGGCTACACCTTC
NA | 17 | TRBJ2-5 | TRBD1 | TRBV7-9 | CASRSLRGPWDKETQYF | TGTGCCAGCAGATCTCTCAGGGGGCCCTGGGACAAAGAGACCCAGTACTTC
NA | 16 | TRBJ1-5 | NA | TRBV4-3 | CASSQDSGDSNQPQHF | TGCGCCAGCAGCCAAGATAGCGGGGATAGCAATCAGCCCCAGCATTTT
NA | 15 | TRBJ2-7 | TRBD2 | TRBV7-8 | CASSLEPSGGYEQYF | TGTGCCAGCAGCTTAGAGCCTAGCGGGGGCTACGAGCAGTACTTC
NA | 15 | TRBJ2-3 | NA | TRBV5-4 | CASGMAGTGTDTQYF | TGTGCCAGCGGTATGGCGGGGACCGGCACAGATACGCAGTATTTT
NA | 15 | TRBJ2-7 | TRBD1 | TRBV4-2 | CASSPGTGSPYEQYF | TGTGCCAGCAGCCCTGGGACAGGGAGCCCCTACGAGCAGTACTTC
few | 14 | TRBJ1-4 | NA | TRBV6-5 | CASRKTGGNEKLFF | TGTGCCAGCAGGAAGACAGGCGGTAATGAAAAACTGTTTTTT
once | 15 | TRBJ2-1 | NA | TRBV7-9 | CASSPPAGFGNEQFF | TGTGCCAGCAGCCCTCCGGCGGGATTTGGTAATGAGCAGTTCTTC
NA | 15 | TRBJ1-5 | NA | TRBV9 | CASSVTSGSNQPQHF | TGTGCCAGCAGCGTAACGTCCGGGAGCAATCAGCCCCAGCATTTT
NA | 15 | TRBJ2-7 | NA | TRBV7-9 | CASSALGGKGYEQYF | TGTGCCAGCAGCGCCCTGGGGGGTAAGGGGTACGAGCAGTACTTC
NA | 17 | TRBJ2-6 | NA | TRBV19 | CASSILLLSSGANVLTF | TGTGCCAGTAGTATACTTCTCCTCAGCTCTGGGGCCAACGTCCTGACTTTC
NA | 15 | TRBJ2-2 | NA | TRBV27 | CASSAYRAGTGELFF | TGTGCCAGCAGTGCATACAGGGCGGGCACCGGGGAGCTGTTTTTT
NA | 15 | TRBJ1-5 | TRBD1 | TRBV7-9 | CASSVRDRGHQPQHF | TGTGCCAGCAGCGTCCGGGACAGGGGGCATCAGCCCCAGCATTTT
few | 15 | TRBJ2-3 | TRBD2 | TRBV9 | CASTVAGGITDTQYF | TGTGCCAGCACCGTAGCGGGGGGAATCACAGATACGCAGTATTTT
NA | 15 | TRBJ2-3 | NA | TRBV6-4 | CASSPGLSSTDTQYF | TGTGCCAGCAGCCCGGGACTCTCTAGCACAGATACGCAGTATTTT